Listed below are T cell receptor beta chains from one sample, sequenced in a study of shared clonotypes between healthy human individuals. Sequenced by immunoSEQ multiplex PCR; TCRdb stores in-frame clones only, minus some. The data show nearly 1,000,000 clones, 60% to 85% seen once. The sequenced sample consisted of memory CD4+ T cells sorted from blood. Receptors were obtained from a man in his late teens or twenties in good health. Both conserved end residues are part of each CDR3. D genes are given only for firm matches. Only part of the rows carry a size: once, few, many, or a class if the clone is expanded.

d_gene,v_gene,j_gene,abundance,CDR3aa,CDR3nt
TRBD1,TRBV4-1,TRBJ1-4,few,CASSQQGDNEKLFF,TGCGCCAGCAGCCAACAGGGGGATAATGAAAAACTGTTTTTT
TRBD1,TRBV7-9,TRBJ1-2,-,CASTEGAANYGYTF,TGTGCCAGCACGGAGGGGGCCGCTAACTATGGCTACACCTTC
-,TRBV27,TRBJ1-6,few,CASSSAWNSPLHF,TGTGCCAGCAGTTCCGCGTGGAATTCACCCCTCCACTTT
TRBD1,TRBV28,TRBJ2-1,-,CASTPPDRVGNEQFF,TGTGCCAGCACCCCCCCGGACAGGGTGGGGAATGAGCAGTTCTTC
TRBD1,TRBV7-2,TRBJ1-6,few,CASSQDRGRGSPLHF,TGTGCCAGCAGCCAGGACAGGGGGCGCGGATCACCCCTCCACTTT
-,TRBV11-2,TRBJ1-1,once,CASSTRGRGPEEAFF,TGTGCCAGCAGTACTCGCGGGAGGGGACCAGAAGAAGCTTTCTTT
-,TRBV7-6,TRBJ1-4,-,CASSLRPLATNEKLFF,TGTGCCAGCAGCTTACGCCCTCTTGCAACTAATGAAAAACTGTTTTTT
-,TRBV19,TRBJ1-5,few,CASSITGYQPQHF,TGTGCCAGTAGTATAACCGGATATCAGCCCCAGCATTTT
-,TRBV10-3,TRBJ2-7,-,CASSGDYEQYF,TGTGCCTCCTCGGGGGACTACGAGCAGTACTTC
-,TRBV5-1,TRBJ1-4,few,CASSSQGANEKLFF,TGCGCCAGCAGCTCACAGGGCGCTAATGAAAAACTGTTTTTT
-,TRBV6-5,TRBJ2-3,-,CASTGFTDTQYF,TGTGCCAGTACTGGGTTCACAGATACGCAGTATTTT
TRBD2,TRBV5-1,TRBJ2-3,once,CASSSIAGFGDTQYF,TGCGCCAGCAGCTCAATAGCGGGGTTTGGAGATACGCAGTATTTT
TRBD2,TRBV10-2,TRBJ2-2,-,CASQRGETGTGELFF,TGCGCCAGTCAGCGGGGGGAGACGGGCACCGGGGAGCTGTTTTTT
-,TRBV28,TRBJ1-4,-,CASTGTRREKLFF,TGTGCCAGCACCGGGACTCGGAGGGAAAAACTGTTTTTT
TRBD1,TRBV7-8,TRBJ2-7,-,CASSSWTGENEQYF,TGTGCCAGCAGCTCGTGGACAGGGGAAAACGAGCAGTACTTC
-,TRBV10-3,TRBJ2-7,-,CAISESRTAAEQYF,TGTGCCATCAGTGAGTCGCGGACGGCGGCCGAGCAGTACTTC
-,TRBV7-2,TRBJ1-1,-,CASSYRWGTEAFF,TGTGCCAGCAGCTATAGGTGGGGGACTGAAGCTTTCTTT
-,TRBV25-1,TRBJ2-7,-,CASSEWGTRAYEQYF,TGTGCCAGCAGTGAATGGGGGACAAGGGCCTACGAGCAGTACTTC
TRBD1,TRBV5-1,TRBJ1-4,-,CASSLQPGQGYEKLFF,TGCGCCAGCAGCCTGCAACCGGGACAGGGTTATGAAAAACTGTTTTTT
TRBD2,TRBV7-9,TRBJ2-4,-,CASSSGGKNIQYF,TGTGCCAGCAGTTCGGGGGGCAAAAACATTCAGTACTTC
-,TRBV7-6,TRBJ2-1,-,CASSLASVATQFF,TGTGCCAGCAGCTTAGCGTCAGTAGCAACGCAGTTCTTC
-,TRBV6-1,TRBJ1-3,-,CAISQESTDSSGNTIYF,TGTGCCATCAGTCAAGAGTCGACGGATTCCTCTGGAAACACCATATATTTT
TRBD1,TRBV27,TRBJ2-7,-,CASSFSGGVDEQYF,TGTGCCAGCAGTTTTTCAGGGGGCGTCGACGAGCAGTACTTC
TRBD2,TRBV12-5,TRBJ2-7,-,CASGLPRTSGSYEQYF,TGTGCTAGTGGTTTGCCACGGACTAGCGGGAGCTACGAGCAGTACTTC